This T cell receptor (beta chain) was retrieved from a study of blood T cells in healthy people across ages. The germline gives CDR1 LGHDT, CDR2 YNNKEL (reference sequence). With 4 bases removed from V and 11 bases from J, the gap between germline ends came to 20 bases. The CDR3 consists of 14 residues. This clonotype showed up just a few times. PCR was performed a second time for 7 to 11 cycles using a sample-barcoded 5' primer and a J-beta primer mix. TCRdb ran MiXCR on the 5' RACE reads and lists one entry per CDR3 protein. The profile shows some 940,000 distinct CDR3 sequences, roughly 29% of them singletons. The same data also contributed to another study, on T cells of mothers and their children.

The material sequenced was blood. The chain couples TRBV3-1 to TRBJ1-1; tentative D call: TRBD1 (5 bases). This TCR was sampled from a woman aged 40 to 50 in good health. CDR3 protein: CASSLTSPGRDAFF. The CDR3 coding sequence is TGTGCCAGCAGCCTAACTTCACCGGGACGTGATGCTTTCTTT.